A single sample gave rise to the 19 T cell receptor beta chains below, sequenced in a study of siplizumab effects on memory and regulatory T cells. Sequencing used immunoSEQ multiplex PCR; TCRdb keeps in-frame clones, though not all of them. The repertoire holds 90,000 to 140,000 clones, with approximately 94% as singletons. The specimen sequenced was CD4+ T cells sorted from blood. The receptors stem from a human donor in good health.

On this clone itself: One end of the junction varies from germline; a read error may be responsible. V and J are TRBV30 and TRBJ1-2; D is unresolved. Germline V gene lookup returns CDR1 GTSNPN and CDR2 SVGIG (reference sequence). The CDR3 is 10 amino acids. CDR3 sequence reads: CAWIALTALF. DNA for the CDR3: TGTGCCTGGATTGCCCTGACGGCCCTCTTC.

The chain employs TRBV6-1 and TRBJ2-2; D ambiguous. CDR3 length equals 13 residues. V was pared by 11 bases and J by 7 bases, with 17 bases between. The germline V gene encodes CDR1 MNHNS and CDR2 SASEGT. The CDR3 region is CASTAAPGGELFF. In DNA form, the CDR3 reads TGTGCCTCCACCGCGGCCCCCGGCGGGGAGCTGTTTTTT.

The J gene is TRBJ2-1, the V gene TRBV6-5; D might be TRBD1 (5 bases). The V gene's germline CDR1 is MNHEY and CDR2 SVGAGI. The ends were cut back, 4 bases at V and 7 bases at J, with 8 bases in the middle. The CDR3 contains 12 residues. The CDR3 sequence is CASSSHRNEQFF. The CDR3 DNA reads TGTGCCAGCAGTTCACACAGGAATGAGCAGTTCTTC.

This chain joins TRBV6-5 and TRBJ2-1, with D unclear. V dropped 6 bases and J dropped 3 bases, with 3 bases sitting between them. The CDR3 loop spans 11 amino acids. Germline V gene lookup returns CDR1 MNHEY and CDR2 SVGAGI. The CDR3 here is CASRDYNEQFF. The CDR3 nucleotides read TGTGCCAGCAGGGACTACAATGAGCAGTTCTTC.

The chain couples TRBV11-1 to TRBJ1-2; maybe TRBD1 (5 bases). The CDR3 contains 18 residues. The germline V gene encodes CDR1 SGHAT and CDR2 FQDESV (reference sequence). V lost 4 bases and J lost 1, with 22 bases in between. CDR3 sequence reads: CASSSVRDRTKFNYGYTF. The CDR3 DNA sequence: TGTGCCAGCAGCTCGGTCCGGGACCGGACAAAATTTAACTATGGCTACACCTTC.

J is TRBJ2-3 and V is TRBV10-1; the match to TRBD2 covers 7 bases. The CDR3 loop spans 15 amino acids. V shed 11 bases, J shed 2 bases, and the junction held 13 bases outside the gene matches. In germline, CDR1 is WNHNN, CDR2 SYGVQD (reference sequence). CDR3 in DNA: TGCGCCCCAGAGGGGCAGCGGGGATTCACAGATACGCAGTATTTT. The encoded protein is CAPEGQRGFTDTQYF.

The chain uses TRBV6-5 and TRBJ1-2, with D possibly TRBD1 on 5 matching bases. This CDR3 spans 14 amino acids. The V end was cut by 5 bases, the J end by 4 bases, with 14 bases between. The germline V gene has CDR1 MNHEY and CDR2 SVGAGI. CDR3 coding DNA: TGTGCCAGCAGTGGCGCCAGGGCCCTCTATGGCTACACCTTC. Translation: CASSGARALYGYTF.

Here the CDR3 reads CASSQGVRVGNYGYTF. CDR3 DNA sequence: TGCGCCAGCAGTCAAGGGGTCAGGGTTGGTAACTATGGCTACACCTTC. V usage is TRBV23-1 and J usage is TRBJ1-2, with D maybe TRBD1 (5 bases). TRBV23-1 is placed among ORFs of uncertain function. The V end lost 2 bases, the J end lost 1 base, and 14 bases lay between the germline ends. This CDR3 has 16 amino acids.

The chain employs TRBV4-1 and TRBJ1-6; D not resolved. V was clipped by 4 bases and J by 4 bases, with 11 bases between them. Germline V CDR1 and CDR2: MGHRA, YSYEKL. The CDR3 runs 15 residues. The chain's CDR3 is CASSPDGLYNSPLHF. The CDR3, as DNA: TGCGCCAGCAGCCCCGACGGCCTTTATAATTCACCCCTCCACTTT.

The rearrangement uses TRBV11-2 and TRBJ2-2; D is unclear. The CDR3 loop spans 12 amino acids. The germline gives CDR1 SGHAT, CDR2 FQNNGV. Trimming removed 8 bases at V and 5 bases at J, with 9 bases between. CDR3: CASHHGTGELFF. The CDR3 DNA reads TGTGCCAGCCACCACGGAACCGGGGAGCTGTTTTTT.

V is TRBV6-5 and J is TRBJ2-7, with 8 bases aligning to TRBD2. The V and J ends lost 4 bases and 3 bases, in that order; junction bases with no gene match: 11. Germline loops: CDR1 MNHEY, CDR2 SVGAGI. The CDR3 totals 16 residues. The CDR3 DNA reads TGTGCCAGCAGTTTCATAGCGGGACCGAGGGGCTACGAGCAGTACTTC. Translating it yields CASSFIAGPRGYEQYF.

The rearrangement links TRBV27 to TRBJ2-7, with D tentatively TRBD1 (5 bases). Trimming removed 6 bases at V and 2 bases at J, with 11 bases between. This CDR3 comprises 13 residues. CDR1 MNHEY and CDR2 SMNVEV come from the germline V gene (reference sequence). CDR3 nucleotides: TGTGCCAGCAGCCCTAAGGGGCCCTACGAGCAGTACTTC. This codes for CASSPKGPYEQYF.

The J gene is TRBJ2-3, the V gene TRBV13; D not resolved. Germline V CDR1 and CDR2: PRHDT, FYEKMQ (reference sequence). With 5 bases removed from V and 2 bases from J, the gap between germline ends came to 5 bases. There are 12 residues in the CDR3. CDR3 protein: CASSIYTDTQYF. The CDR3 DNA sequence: TGTGCCAGCAGCATATACACAGATACGCAGTATTTT.

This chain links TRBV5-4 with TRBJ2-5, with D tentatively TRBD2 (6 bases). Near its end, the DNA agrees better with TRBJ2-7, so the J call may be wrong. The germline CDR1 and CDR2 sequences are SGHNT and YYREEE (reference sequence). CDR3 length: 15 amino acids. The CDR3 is CASSLQARRGDEQYF. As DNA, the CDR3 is TGTGCCAGCAGCTTGCAGGCCAGGCGGGGTGACGAGCAGTACTTC.

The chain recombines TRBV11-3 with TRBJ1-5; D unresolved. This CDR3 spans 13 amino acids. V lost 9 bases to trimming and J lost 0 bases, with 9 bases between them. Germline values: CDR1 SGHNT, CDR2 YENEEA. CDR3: CARLRNSNQPQHF. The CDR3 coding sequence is TGTGCCAGGTTACGGAATAGCAATCAGCCCCAGCATTTT.

The CDR3 nucleotides are TGTGCCAGCAGCCCAACGCTTGGGGTTAGGAACGAGCAGTACTTC. It encodes CASSPTLGVRNEQYF. The gene calls are TRBV7-9 and TRBJ2-7; D ambiguous. Germline CDR1 is SEHNR and CDR2 is FQNEAQ (reference sequence). The CDR3 length is 15 residues. Deletions cut 5 bases from V and 5 bases from J, with 19 bases between.

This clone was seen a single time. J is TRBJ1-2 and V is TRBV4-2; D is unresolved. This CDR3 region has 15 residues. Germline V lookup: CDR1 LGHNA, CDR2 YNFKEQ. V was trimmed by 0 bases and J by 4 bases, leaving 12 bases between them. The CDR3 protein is CASSQETTYSYGYTF. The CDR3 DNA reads TGTGCCAGCAGCCAAGAAACAACATACAGCTATGGCTACACCTTC.

The DNA of the CDR3 is TGTGCCAGTAGTATAGAGGGGGACCCGGATGTGGCCCCAGCGGGAGGGACCTACAATGAGCAGTTCTTC. Translating it yields CASSIEGDPDVAPAGGTYNEQFF. The V gene is TRBV19, the J gene TRBJ2-1; 10 bases match TRBD2. Germline values: CDR1 LNHDA, CDR2 SQIVND (reference sequence). This CDR3 has 23 residues. The V gene end was trimmed by 0 bases and the J gene end by 2 bases; junction bases not matched to a gene: 22.

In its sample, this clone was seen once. CDR3 sequence reads: CASSIDRAATQYF. The DNA for the CDR3 is TGTGCCAGTAGTATAGACAGGGCGGCGACCCAGTACTTC. The chain is built from TRBV19 and TRBJ2-5, with a weak D call TRBD1 (5 bases). V lost 0 bases and J 7 bases, leaving 9 bases between the germline ends. CDR1 is LNHDA and CDR2 is SQIVND in the germline V gene (reference sequence). The CDR3 length is 13 residues.